This entry lists 2 T cell receptor beta chains sequenced from one sample in a study of T cell repertoires in ileal Crohn's disease. Only in-frame clones appear in the TCRdb table, and some are missing; sequencing was by immunoSEQ multiplex PCR. The top ten hold approximately 15% of the sample, which has 8,500 to 13,000 clones, more than 70% seen once. Time point of the sample: neoterminal ileum biopsy at postoperative endoscopy, about 6 months after surgery. Input material: ileal tissue. These receptors came from an adult with Crohn's disease.

This chain uses TRBV5-1 with TRBJ1-1; no firm D call. Germline V lookup: CDR1 SGHRS, CDR2 YFSETQ. This CDR3 is built from 11 residues. V was clipped by 0 bases and J by 10 bases, with 7 bases between them. The CDR3 region has the DNA TGCGCCAGCAGCTTGGACTCTAGAGCTTTCTTT. The encoded protein is CASSLDSRAFF.

This rearrangement joins TRBV7-9 to TRBJ1-4, with 9 bases fitting TRBD1. V shed 6 bases and J 3 bases; nucleotides not matched to a gene: 8. CDR1 is SEHNR, CDR2 FQNEAQ, per germline (reference sequence). This CDR3 is built from 16 residues. The CDR3 sequence is CASSPGQGRANEKLFF. The DNA of the CDR3 is TGTGCCAGCAGTCCTGGACAGGGGAGGGCTAATGAAAAACTGTTTTTT.